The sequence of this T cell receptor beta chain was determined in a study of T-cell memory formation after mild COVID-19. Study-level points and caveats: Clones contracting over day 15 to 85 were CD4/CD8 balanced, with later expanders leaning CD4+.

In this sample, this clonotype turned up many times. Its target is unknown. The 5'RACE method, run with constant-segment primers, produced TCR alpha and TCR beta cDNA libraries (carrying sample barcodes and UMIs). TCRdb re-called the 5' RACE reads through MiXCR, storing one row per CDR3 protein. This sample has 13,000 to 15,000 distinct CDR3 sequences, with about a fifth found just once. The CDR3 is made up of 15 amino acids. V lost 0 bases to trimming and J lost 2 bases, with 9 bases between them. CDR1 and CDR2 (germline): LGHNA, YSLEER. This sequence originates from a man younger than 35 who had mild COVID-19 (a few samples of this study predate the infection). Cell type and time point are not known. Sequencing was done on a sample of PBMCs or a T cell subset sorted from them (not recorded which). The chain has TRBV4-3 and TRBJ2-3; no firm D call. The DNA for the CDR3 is TGCGCCAGCAGCCAAGAGGACGGATACACAGATACGCAGTATTTT. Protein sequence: CASSQEDGYTDTQYF.